This entry features one T cell receptor beta chain sequence. What it recognizes is unknown. This sample is part of a study of CD8 T cells in Susac syndrome. Overall study findings and caveats: When the CD4+ T cell repertoires of patients with Susac syndrome were examined, they did not show any clonal expansion.

V was clipped by 4 bases and J by 3 bases, with 13 bases between them. This CDR3 region has 15 residues. Germline loops: CDR1 SGHTA, CDR2 FQGNSA. TCR beta sequencing covered blood CD8+ and CD4+ T cells. An amount of RNA that ranged from about 0.45 to 1 ug was reverse transcribed with random hexamers. Coverage of TCR beta CDR3 amplification by immunoSEQ multiplex PCR extended to 54 Vbeta and 13 Jbeta. TCRdb reanalysed the immunoSEQ multiplex PCR reads using MiXCR and keeps one entry per CDR3 protein. This table holds over 150,000 distinct CDR3 sequences, about 96% found once. The material sequenced was CD4+ T cells from PBMCs. This clonotype originated in a human donor with Susac syndrome. This chain joins TRBV7-2 and TRBJ1-5; tentative D call: TRBD1 (5 bases). The CDR3 sequence is CASSSYQGTNQPQHF. CDR3 nucleotides: TGTGCCAGCAGCTCATATCAGGGTACCAATCAGCCCCAGCATTTT.